A single sample gave rise to the 12 T cell receptor beta chains below, sequenced in a study of blood T cell repertoires in COVID-19. This table comes from immunoSEQ multiplex PCR, and its TCRdb copy is limited to in-frame clones, with some not included. This sample has roughly 150,000 clones, with 88% found just once. The specimen was peripheral blood. These receptors came from a man in his fifties who had recovered from COVID-19.

The chain carries TRBV6-2 or TRBV6-3 and TRBJ2-1; 9 positions match TRBD1. The CDR3 sequence is 15 residues long. Germline CDR1 MNHEY, CDR2 SVGEGT. J lost 6 bases, V lost 5 bases, and 8 bases had no gene match. The CDR3 DNA sequence: TGTGCCAGCAGTACCCGAGACAGGGGGGCCAATGAGCAGTTCTTC. It codes for CASSTRDRGANEQFF.

The V and J genes are TRBV19 and TRBJ2-3; 13 bases are shared with TRBD2. CDR1 is LNHDA and CDR2 is SQIVND in the germline V gene (reference sequence). Trimming cost V 5 bases and J 6 bases; bases outside gene matches: 5. The CDR3 has 15 amino acids. The CDR3 loop reads CASSPGLAGVDTQYF. CDR3 DNA sequence: TGTGCCAGTAGTCCAGGACTAGCGGGGGTGGATACGCAGTATTTT.

V gene TRBV3-1 (or the pseudogene TRBV3-2) combines with J gene TRBJ1-2, with 8 bases fitting TRBD1. The CDR3 is 12 residues long. V lost 7 bases and J lost 14; bases outside the gene matches: 12. The germline CDR1 and CDR2 sequences are LGHDT and YNNKEL (reference sequence). This chain's CDR3 is CASTNSGQDLTF. In nucleotides, the CDR3 is TGTGCCAGCACAAATTCGGGACAGGATTTAACCTTC.

This CDR3 reads CASSDPLVSETQYF. As DNA, the CDR3 is TGTGCCAGCAGTGATCCCCTAGTTTCGGAGACCCAGTACTTC. This sequence joins TRBV25-1 and TRBJ2-5, with no clear D. V lost 3 bases, J lost 5 bases, and 13 bases lay in between. The CDR3 contains 14 residues. CDR1 and CDR2 (germline): MGHDK, SYGVNS.

The chain employs TRBV27 and TRBJ2-1, with 13 nucleotides matching TRBD2. The junction had 9 bases not matched to a gene; V was cut back by 7 bases and J by 0 bases. The germline gives CDR1 MNHEY, CDR2 SMNVEV (reference sequence). The CDR3 extends over 18 amino acids. DNA of the CDR3: TGTGCCAGCAAAACGACTAGCGGGGGGCTGATCTCCTACAATGAGCAGTTCTTC. Amino acid sequence: CASKTTSGGLISYNEQFF.

The chain uses TRBV5-1 and TRBJ2-5; 14 bases line up with TRBD2. This CDR3 contains 15 residues. The germline V gene has CDR1 SGHRS and CDR2 YFSETQ. Trimming took 4 bases from V and 5 from J; bases not matched to a gene: 4. CDR3 region: CASSRGLAGEETQYF. In DNA form, the CDR3 reads TGCGCCAGCAGCCGGGGACTAGCGGGAGAGGAGACCCAGTACTTC.

V usage is TRBV2 and J usage is TRBJ1-5, with D hard to call. Germline lookup yields CDR1 SNHLY and CDR2 FYNNEI. V was pared by 3 bases and J by 0 bases, with 24 bases between. This CDR3 is built from 20 residues. In DNA form, the CDR3 reads TGTGCCAGCAGTGAGGGAGGATACCAATACGCGGTGAATAGCAATCAGCCCCAGCATTTT. Residues: CASSEGGYQYAVNSNQPQHF.

This chain connects TRBV28 to TRBJ1-5; D is unclear. CDR1 is MDHEN, CDR2 SYDVKM, per germline. Trimming cost V 2 bases and J 4 bases, with 9 bases left between them. CDR3 length: 14 residues. Here the CDR3 DNA reads TGTGCCAGCAGTTTAACGGGAGAGAATCAGCCCCAGCATTTT. It yields the protein CASSLTGENQPQHF.

V gene TRBV6-4 combines with J gene TRBJ2-3; 7 bases fit TRBD1. V was clipped by 5 bases and J by 2 bases; unmatched bases: 13. The CDR3 is made up of 17 amino acids. Germline values: CDR1 MRHNA, CDR2 SNTAGT. The CDR3 sequence: CASSFRPTGSNTDTQYF. DNA for the CDR3: TGTGCCAGCAGTTTCCGACCGACAGGGTCCAACACAGATACGCAGTATTTT.

The chain employs TRBV5-1 and TRBJ2-2; tentatively, D is TRBD1 (5 bases). From germline, CDR1 is SGHRS and CDR2 YFSETQ. V lost 4 bases and J lost 1, with 14 bases in between. CDR3 length: 16 amino acids. The DNA of the CDR3 is TGCGCCAGCAGCCTTTTGTTGACAGAGAACACCGGGGAGCTGTTTTTT. Translation gives CASSLLLTENTGELFF. Full variable domain (remainder filled in from reference TRBV5-1 and TRBJ2-2): KAGVTQTPRYLIKTRGQQVTLSCSPISGHRSVSWYQQTPGQGLQFLFEYFSETQRNKGNFPGRFSGRQFSNSRSEMNVSTLELGDSALYLCASSLLLTENTGELFFGEGSRLTVL.

The V and J genes are TRBV2 and TRBJ1-1; 9 bases are a match to TRBD1. CDR3 length: 13 residues. With V trimmed by 4 bases and J by 5 bases, 2 bases remained unmatched. CDR1 SNHLY and CDR2 FYNNEI come from the germline V gene. The CDR3 DNA reads as TGTGCCAGCAGTGGTGACAGGGGGACTGAAGCTTTCTTT. Protein product: CASSGDRGTEAFF. Based on the CDR3 plus reference TRBV2 and TRBJ1-1, the full variable domain is EPEVTQTPSHQVTQMGQEVILRCVPISNHLYFYWYRQILGQKVEFLVSFYNNEISEKSEIFDDQFSVERPDGSNFTLKIRSTKLEDSAMYFCASSGDRGTEAFFGQGTRLTVV.

The V call is TRBV27, the J call TRBJ1-6; D is uncertain. CDR3 size: 14 residues. Germline V gene sequence: CDR1 MNHEY, CDR2 SMNVEV (reference sequence). Trimming pared 3 bases from V and 7 bases from J, leaving 10 bases between. CDR3 sequence (DNA): TGTGCCAGCAGTTTCTCTACCGAGAATTCACCCCTCCACTTT. Residues: CASSFSTENSPLHF.